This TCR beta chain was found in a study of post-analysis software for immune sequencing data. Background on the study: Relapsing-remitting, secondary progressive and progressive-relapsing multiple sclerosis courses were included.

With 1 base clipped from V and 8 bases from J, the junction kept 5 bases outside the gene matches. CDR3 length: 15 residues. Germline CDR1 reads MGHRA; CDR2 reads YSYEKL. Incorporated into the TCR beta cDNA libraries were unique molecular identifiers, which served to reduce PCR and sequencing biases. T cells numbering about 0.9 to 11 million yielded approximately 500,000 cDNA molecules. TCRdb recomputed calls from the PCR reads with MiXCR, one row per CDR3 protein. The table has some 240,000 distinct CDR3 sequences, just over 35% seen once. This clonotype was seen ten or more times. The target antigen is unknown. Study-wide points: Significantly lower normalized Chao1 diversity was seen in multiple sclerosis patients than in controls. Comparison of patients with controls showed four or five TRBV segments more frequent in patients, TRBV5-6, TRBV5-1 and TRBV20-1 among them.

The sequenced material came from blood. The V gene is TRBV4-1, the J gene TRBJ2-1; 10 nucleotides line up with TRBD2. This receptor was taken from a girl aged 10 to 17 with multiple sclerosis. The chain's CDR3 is CASSQAEREGHEQFF. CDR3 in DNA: TGCGCCAGCAGCCAAGCGGAGCGGGAGGGCCATGAGCAGTTCTTC.